Listed below are T cell receptor beta chains from one sample, sequenced in a study of brain T cells in children with intractable seizures. Measured with immunoSEQ multiplex PCR; TCRdb has only the in-frame clones, and not every one. The repertoire holds 110,000 or so clones, with approximately 94% as singletons. The input for sequencing was peripheral blood, taken at surgery. These receptors originate from a boy in the first two years of life with hemimegalencephaly and intractable seizures. The conserved cysteine and the conserved F or W are not part of the CDR3 here. Each record gives: D gene, clone size, J gene, V gene, CDR3 protein. D genes are given only for firm matches. Size values are once, few and many counts, or a class for expanded clones, and some rows have none.

>TRBD2|medium-sized|TRBJ2-3|TRBV5-1
ASSGLAGLSTDTQY
>-|once|TRBJ2-2|TRBV7-7
ASSLGAVGVITGELF
>TRBD2|-|TRBJ2-2|TRBV7-7
ASSLLSGSSTGELF
>-|-|TRBJ1-2|TRBV27
ASSLDARQHYGYT
>TRBD2|-|TRBJ2-1|TRBV24-1
ATSPRSLGGNEQF
>-|-|TRBJ1-1|TRBV14
ASSQDWGNTEAF
>-|-|TRBJ2-7|TRBV5-1
ASSLAGSVGEQY
>TRBD1|-|TRBJ2-7|TRBV7-9
ASSLGTGREQY
>TRBD2|-|TRBJ2-2|TRBV6-1
ASSERLAGDTGELF
>-|-|TRBJ2-5|TRBV7-6
ASSFSPETQY